Here is one TCR beta chain with its context. This entry belongs to a study of cytomegalovirus exposure and HLA in healthy donors. PCR employed 60 Vbeta and 13 Jbeta primers. Sequencing used immunoSEQ multiplex PCR; TCRdb keeps in-frame clones, though not all of them. The sample gives tens of thousands of clones, 72% of which show up once; roughly 4.9% is in the top ten. The CDR3 has 14 amino acids. Germline V CDR1 and CDR2: SGHRS, YFSETQ. Sequenced: PBMCs. The chain recombines TRBV5-1 with TRBJ2-5; possible D gene TRBD1, 6 bases. Near its end, the DNA agrees better with TRBJ2-7, so the J call may be wrong. This TCR derives from a man aged 60-69 years in good health and CMV-seropositive. The CDR3 here is CASSLSGDVYEQYF. The CDR3, as DNA: TGCGCCAGCAGCTTATCAGGGGATGTCTACGAGCAGTACTTC.